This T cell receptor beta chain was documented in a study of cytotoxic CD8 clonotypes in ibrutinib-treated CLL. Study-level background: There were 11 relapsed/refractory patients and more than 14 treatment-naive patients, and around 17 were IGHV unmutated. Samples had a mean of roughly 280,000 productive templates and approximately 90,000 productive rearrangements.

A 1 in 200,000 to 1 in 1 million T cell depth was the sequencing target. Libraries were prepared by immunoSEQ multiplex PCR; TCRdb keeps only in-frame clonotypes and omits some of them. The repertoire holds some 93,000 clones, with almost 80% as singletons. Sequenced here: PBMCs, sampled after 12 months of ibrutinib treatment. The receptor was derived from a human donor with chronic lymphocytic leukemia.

CDR3 in DNA: TGTGCCAGCAGCTCCGGGTCCGGGGAGCTGTTTTTT. It encodes CASSSGSGELFF. The chain joins TRBV7-7 to TRBJ2-2, with D unresolved. Trimming took 4 bases from V and 6 from J, leaving 6 bases between them. The CDR3 is made up of 12 amino acids. The germline CDR1 and CDR2 sequences are SSHAT and FNYEAQ (reference sequence).